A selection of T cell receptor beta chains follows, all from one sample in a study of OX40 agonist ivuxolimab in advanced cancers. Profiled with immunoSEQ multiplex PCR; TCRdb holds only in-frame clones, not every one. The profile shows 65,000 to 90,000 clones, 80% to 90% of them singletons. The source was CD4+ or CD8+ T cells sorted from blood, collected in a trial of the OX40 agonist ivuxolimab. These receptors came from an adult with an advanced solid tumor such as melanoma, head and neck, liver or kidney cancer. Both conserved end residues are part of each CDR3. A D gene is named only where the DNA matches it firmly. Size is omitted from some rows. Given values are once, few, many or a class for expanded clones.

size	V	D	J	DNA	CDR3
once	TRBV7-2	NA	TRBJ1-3	TGTGCCAGCAGCGCAAAGGTCTCTGGAAACACCATATATTTT	CASSAKVSGNTIYF
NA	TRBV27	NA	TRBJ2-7	TGTGCCAGCAGACTATGGTTCCCCCACGAGCAGTACTTC	CASRLWFPHEQYF
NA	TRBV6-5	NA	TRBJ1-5	TGTGCCAGCAGTTACTCGGGGACCTCGCAACCCCAGCATTTT	CASSYSGTSQPQHF
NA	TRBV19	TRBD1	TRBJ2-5	TGTGCCAGTACGACAGGGGCGCAAGAGACCCGGTACTTC	CASTTGAQETRYF
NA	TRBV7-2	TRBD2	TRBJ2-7	TGTGCCAGCAGCTGGACTAGCGGCTCCTACGAGCAGTACTTC	CASSWTSGSYEQYF
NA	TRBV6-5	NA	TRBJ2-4	TGTGCCAGCTTCGACGAGGCCAAAAACATTCAGTACTTC	CASFDEAKNIQYF
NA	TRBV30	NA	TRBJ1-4	TGTGCCTGGAGTGTACTAGGGGAGAGTGAAAAACTGTTTTTT	CAWSVLGESEKLFF
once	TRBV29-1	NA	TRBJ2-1	TGCAGCGTTGAAGATCCCGGATACAATGAGCAGTTCTTC	CSVEDPGYNEQFF
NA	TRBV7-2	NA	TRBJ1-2	TGTGCCAGCAGCCCATCAATCGGTGGCTACACCTTC	CASSPSIGGYTF
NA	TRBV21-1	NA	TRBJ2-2	TGTGCCACCCTAACTCAGGGGGTATGCACCGGGGAGCTGTTTTTT	CATLTQGVCTGELFF
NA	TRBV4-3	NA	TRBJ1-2	TGCGCCAGCAGCCAAGGGGTCGGCGGGGACAACTATGGCTACACCTTC	CASSQGVGGDNYGYTF
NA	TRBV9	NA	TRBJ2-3	TGTGCCAGCGGTGTAGGGGTCGGAGATACGCAGTATTTT	CASGVGVGDTQYF
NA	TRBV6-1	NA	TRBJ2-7	TGTGCCAGCAGTGGATGGTCCTACGAGCAGTACTTC	CASSGWSYEQYF
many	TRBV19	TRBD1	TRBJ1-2	TGTGCCAGTAGTTTCATCCGGGACAGAAACTATGGCTACACCTTC	CASSFIRDRNYGYTF
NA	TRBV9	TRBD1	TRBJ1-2	TGTGCCAGCAGCGTAGCTACGGGGGACAGGGAAGACTATGGCTACACCTTC	CASSVATGDREDYGYTF
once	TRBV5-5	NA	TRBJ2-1	TGTGCCAGCAGCCATGGACGGAACTACAATGAGCAGTTCTTC	CASSHGRNYNEQFF
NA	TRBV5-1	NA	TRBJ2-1	TGCGCCAGCAGAGGAATCAATGAGCAGTTCTTC	CASRGINEQFF
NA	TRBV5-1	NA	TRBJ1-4	TGCGCCAGCAGCCCTGGCCTCCCGACGGTAGCAACTAATGAAAAACTGTTTTTT	CASSPGLPTVATNEKLFF
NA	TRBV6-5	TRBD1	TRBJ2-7	TGTGCCAGCAGTGAGGGGACAGGCTCCTACGAGCAGTACTTC	CASSEGTGSYEQYF
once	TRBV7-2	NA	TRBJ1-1	TGTGCCAGCAGCTTAACCCGGCAGGGCACTTCCGAAGCTTTCTTT	CASSLTRQGTSEAFF
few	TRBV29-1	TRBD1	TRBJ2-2	TGCAGCGTTGAAGTGACAGGGGCGAACACCGGGGAGCTGTTTTTT	CSVEVTGANTGELFF
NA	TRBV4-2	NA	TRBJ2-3	TGTGCCAGCAGCCAAGCACTAGAGGCAGATACGCAGTATTTT	CASSQALEADTQYF
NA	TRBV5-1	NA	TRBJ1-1	TGCGCCAGCAGCCCGGGACGGAGCCTCGTGAACACTGAAGCTTTCTTT	CASSPGRSLVNTEAFF
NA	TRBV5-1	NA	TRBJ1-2	TGCGCCAGCAGCTTGGGCAGTCGAACCTATGGCTACACCTTC	CASSLGSRTYGYTF
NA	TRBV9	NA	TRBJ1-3	TGTGCCAGCAGTCACGCCCCAGGAAACACCATATATTTT	CASSHAPGNTIYF
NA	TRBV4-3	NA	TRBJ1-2	TGCGCCAGCAACCCCTCCGTCGGTGTGGGTGGCTACACCTTC	CASNPSVGVGGYTF
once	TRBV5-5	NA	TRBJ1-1	TGTGCCAGCAGCTTGTGGTACGACAAGAACACTGAAGCTTTCTTT	CASSLWYDKNTEAFF
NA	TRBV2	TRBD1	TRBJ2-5	TGTGCCAGCAGTGAAGGGACAGGGAGAGAGACCCAGTACTTC	CASSEGTGRETQYF
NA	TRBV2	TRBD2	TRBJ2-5	TGTGCCAGCAGTACTACTAGCGGGCGGGGAGACCAGTACTTC	CASSTTSGRGDQYF
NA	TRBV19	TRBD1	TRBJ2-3	TGTGCCAGTAGTATAATCCTCCGGGACAGGGCTACAGATACGCAGTATTTT	CASSIILRDRATDTQYF
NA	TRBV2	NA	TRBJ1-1	TGTGCCAGCAGTGAAATTGAGGACACTGAAGCTTTCTTT	CASSEIEDTEAFF
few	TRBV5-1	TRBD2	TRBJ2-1	TGCGCCAGCAGCGTCGAGCGGGGGGGCCTGGGGCAGTTCTTC	CASSVERGGLGQFF
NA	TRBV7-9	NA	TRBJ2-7	TGTGCCAGCAGCTTAGTTGGGGATGCGACACGGCTAGGGGAAGGGGAGCAGTACTTC	CASSLVGDATRLGEGEQYF
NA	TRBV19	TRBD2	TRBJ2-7	TGTGCCAGTAGTATCAGGGGACTAGCGGGAGGGAGCTCCTACGAGCAGTACTTC	CASSIRGLAGGSSYEQYF
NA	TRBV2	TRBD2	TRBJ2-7	TGTGCCAGCAGGGCCGGACCGGGAGGGGCCTACGAGCAGTACTTC	CASRAGPGGAYEQYF
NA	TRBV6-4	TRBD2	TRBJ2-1	TGTGCCAGCAGCACTAGCGGGGGGGCTGAAGAGCAGTTCTTC	CASSTSGGAEEQFF
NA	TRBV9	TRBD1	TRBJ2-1	TGTGCCAGCAGCGTGGGACAGTCTTACAATGAGCAGTTCTTC	CASSVGQSYNEQFF
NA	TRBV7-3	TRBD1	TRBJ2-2	TGTGCCAGCAGCCCCCCGGACAGGCCGGGGGAGCTGTTTTTT	CASSPPDRPGELFF
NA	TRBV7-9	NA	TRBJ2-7	TGTGCCAGCAGCTTAGGTCCTTCTTTCATAGACGACGAGCAGTACTTC	CASSLGPSFIDDEQYF
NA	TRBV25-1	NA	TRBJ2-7	TGTGCCAGCAGTGAAGACGGCGGGGAGTACTACGAGCAGTACTTC	CASSEDGGEYYEQYF
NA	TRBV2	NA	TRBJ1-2	TGTGCCAGCAGTGAAGCGCTGGTCAGCCACTATGGCTACACCTTC	CASSEALVSHYGYTF
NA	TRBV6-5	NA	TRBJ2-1	TGTGCCAGCAGTTACTCGGCACAGGATTCCTACAATGAGCAGTTCTTC	CASSYSAQDSYNEQFF